The following is a TCR beta chain sequence with its context. The identical CDR3 is also encoded by other nucleotide sequences in the sample. The V gene's germline CDR1 is DFQATT and CDR2 SNEGSKA (reference sequence). V shed 1 base and J shed 0 bases, with 1 base lying between them. The length of the CDR3 is 11 residues. This sample is part of a study of shared clonotypes between healthy human individuals. In replicate PCRs of sorted subsets, 150 to 200 ng DNA, roughly 27,000 T cell genomes, was used. Measured with immunoSEQ multiplex PCR; TCRdb has only the in-frame clones, and not every one. Here the sample spans some 800,000 clones, more than 85% being singletons. Positively selected for CCR7, the CD45RO-negative cells used as naive CD8 cells excluded terminally differentiated effector memory CD45RA+ cells.

Sample: naive CD8+ T cells sorted from blood. The receptor comes from a man aged 25 to 40 in good health. The gene calls are TRBV20-1 and TRBJ2-7, with no clear D. CDR3 sequence reads: CSARVSYEQYF. The CDR3 DNA reads as TGCAGTGCTAGAGTCTCCTACGAGCAGTACTTC.